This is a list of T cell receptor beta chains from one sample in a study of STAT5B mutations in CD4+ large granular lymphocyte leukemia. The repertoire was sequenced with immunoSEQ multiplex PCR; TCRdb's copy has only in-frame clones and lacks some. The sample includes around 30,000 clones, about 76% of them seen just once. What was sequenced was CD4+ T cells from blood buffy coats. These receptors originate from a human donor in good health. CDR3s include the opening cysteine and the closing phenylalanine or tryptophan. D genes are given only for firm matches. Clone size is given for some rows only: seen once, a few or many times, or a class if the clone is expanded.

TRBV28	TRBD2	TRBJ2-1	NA	TGTGCCAGCAGTTCCCGAGCGGGGTCTAACTACAATGAGCAGTTCTTC	CASSSRAGSNYNEQFF
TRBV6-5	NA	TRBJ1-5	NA	TGTGCCAGCAGTTACTCGGCGACTAGCAATCAGCCCCAGCATTTT	CASSYSATSNQPQHF
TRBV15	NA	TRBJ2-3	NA	TGTGCCACCAGCAGAGCGGGGTGGTCGACAGATACGCAGTATTTT	CATSRAGWSTDTQYF
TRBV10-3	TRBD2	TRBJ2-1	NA	TGTGCCATCAGGGCGAGTACTAGCGGGGGGTACAATGAGCAGTTCTTC	CAIRASTSGGYNEQFF
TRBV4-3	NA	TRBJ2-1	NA	TGCGCCAGCAGCAGGAGGAGCTTGGGTGAGCAGTTCTTC	CASSRRSLGEQFF
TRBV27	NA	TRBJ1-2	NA	TGTGCCAGCAGTTTAAGGGAAGGGTCTGGCGGCTACACCTTC	CASSLREGSGGYTF
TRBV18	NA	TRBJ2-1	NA	TGTGCCAGCTCACCACCACCGAGGACAGAAAACAATGAGCAGTTCTTC	CASSPPPRTENNEQFF
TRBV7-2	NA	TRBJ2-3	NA	TGTGCCAGCAGCTTAATCAGAGATACGCAGTATTTT	CASSLIRDTQYF
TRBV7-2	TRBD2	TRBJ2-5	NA	TGTGCCAGCAGCCTCAGGGCCCCGACTAGCGGGGGACAAGAGACCCAGTACTTC	CASSLRAPTSGGQETQYF
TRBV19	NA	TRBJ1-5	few	TGTGCCAGCACCTTGGGTAAGGGCAATCAGCCCCAGCATTTT	CASTLGKGNQPQHF
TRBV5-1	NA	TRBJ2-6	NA	TGCGCCAGCCAGGAGCCAGGGGCTGGGGCCAACGTCCTGACTTTC	CASQEPGAGANVLTF
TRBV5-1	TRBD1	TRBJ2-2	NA	TGCGCCAGCAGCCCCATACAGGGGGCTAACACCGGGGAGCTGTTTTTT	CASSPIQGANTGELFF
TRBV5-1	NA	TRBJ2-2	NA	TGCGCCAGCAGCTTAGACAGTTCCACCGGGGAGCTGTTTTTT	CASSLDSSTGELFF
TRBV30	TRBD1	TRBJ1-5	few	TGTGCCTGGAGTGTTAATCCGGGACAGGGATCCTATCAGCCCCAGCATTTT	CAWSVNPGQGSYQPQHF
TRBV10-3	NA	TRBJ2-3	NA	TGTGCCATCAGTGGGCGGACCAGCCAAGAAACAGATACGCAGTATTTT	CAISGRTSQETDTQYF
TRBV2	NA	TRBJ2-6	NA	TGTGCCAGCAGTGGGGCCACCGGCTCTGGGGCCAACGTCCTGACTTTC	CASSGATGSGANVLTF
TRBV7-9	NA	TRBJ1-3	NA	TGTGCCAGCAGCTATGGGGGTGGAAACACCATATATTTT	CASSYGGGNTIYF
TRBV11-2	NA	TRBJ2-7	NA	TGTGCCAGCAGCTTAGATGGCACGGATAAACCCTACGAGCAGTACTTC	CASSLDGTDKPYEQYF
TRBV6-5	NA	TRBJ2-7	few	TGTGCCAGCAGTAGGGCACCTACCTCAGAGCAGTACTTC	CASSRAPTSEQYF
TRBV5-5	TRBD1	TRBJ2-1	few	TGTGCCAGCAGCTTGGACAGGGGTAATGAGCAGTTCTTC	CASSLDRGNEQFF
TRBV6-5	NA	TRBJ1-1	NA	TGTGCCAGCAGCGGGACACCCATCACTGAAGCTTTCTTT	CASSGTPITEAFF
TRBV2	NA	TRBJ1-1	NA	TGTGCCAGCACCACCCAAGGCGCTCCTGAAGCTTTCTTT	CASTTQGAPEAFF
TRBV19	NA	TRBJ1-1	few	TGTGCCTCAACTGGACAGCTGAACACTGAAGCTTTCTTT	CASTGQLNTEAFF
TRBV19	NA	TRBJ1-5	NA	TGTGCCAGTAGTATAGGAGCTCACCTAATCAGCCCCCAGCATTTT	CASSIGAHLISPQHF
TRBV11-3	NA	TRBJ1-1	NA	TGTGCCAGCAGCTTAAGTAGGGGGTGGACTGAAGCTTTCTTT	CASSLSRGWTEAFF
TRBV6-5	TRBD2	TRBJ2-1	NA	TGTGCCAGCAGTTACGAGTCCGCGGGGGTGGTGGATGAGCAGTTCTTC	CASSYESAGVVDEQFF
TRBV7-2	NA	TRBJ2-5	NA	TGTGCCAGCAGCTTAGCGCGGGACCTAGTATTGACCCAGTACTTC	CASSLARDLVLTQYF
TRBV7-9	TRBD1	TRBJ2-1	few	TGTGCCAGCAGCCCCCAAGGGGGCCCTTACGATGAGCAGTTCTTC	CASSPQGGPYDEQFF
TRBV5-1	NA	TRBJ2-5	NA	TGCGCCAGCAGCAATGAAGAGACCCAGTACTTC	CASSNEETQYF
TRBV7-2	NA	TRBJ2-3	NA	TGTGCCAGCAGCTTAGACTTCATCGGGGCAGATACGCAGTATTTT	CASSLDFIGADTQYF
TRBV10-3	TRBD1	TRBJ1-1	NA	TGTGCCATCAGTGACAGGGGGATTATGGGCACTGAAGCTTTCTTT	CAISDRGIMGTEAFF
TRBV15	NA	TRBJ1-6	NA	TGTGCCACCAGCCGTGGCCTCTCACCCCTCCACTTT	CATSRGLSPLHF
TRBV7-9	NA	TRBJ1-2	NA	TGTGCCAGCAGCTTTAGAGATAACTATGGCTACACCTTC	CASSFRDNYGYTF
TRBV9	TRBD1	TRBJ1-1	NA	TGTGCCAGCAGCGTAGAGGGACAGGGGTGGAACACTGAAGCTTTCTTT	CASSVEGQGWNTEAFF
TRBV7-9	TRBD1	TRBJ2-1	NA	TGTGCCAGCAGCTTCGACAGGGGGCCCTACAATGAGCAGTTCTTC	CASSFDRGPYNEQFF
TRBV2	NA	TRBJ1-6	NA	TGTGCCAGCAGTATCTCACAGTATTCACCCCTCCACTTT	CASSISQYSPLHF
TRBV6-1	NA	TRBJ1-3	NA	TGTGCCAGCAGTGAAAAGGCTCTGGGAAACACCATATATTTT	CASSEKALGNTIYF
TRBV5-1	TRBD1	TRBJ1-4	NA	TGCGCCAGCAGCCGGGGGACAGGAGGGGCAGCTAATGAAAAACTGTTTTTT	CASSRGTGGAANEKLFF
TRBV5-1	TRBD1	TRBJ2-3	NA	TGCGCCAGCAGCTTGAGTGGGGTAAAGGGACAGGGACCAGATACGCAGTATTTT	CASSLSGVKGQGPDTQYF
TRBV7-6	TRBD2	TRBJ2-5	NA	TGTGCCAGCAGCTTAGCGGCTAGCGGGGGGCGGGAGACCCAGTACTTC	CASSLAASGGRETQYF
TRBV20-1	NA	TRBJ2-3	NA	TGCAGTGCTAGATACCCAGATACGCAGTATTTT	CSARYPDTQYF
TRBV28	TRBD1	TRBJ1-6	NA	TGTGCCACCTCCCGGGACAGTCTTTCACCCCTCCACTTT	CATSRDSLSPLHF